These 28 T cell receptor beta chains came from one sample sequenced in a study of early T cells in non-severe SARS-CoV-2 infection. TCRdb reprocessed the 5' RACE reads via MiXCR and lists one record per CDR3 protein. The table includes roughly 52,000 distinct CDR3 sequences, roughly 6.5% detected once. The input for sequencing was whole blood, taken at baseline. The receptors originated from an adult who was a healthcare worker with PCR-confirmed SARS-CoV-2 infection or an uninfected control (not recorded which).

The table lists this clonotype with a few counts. The chain employs TRBV6-5 and TRBJ2-2; 9 bases agree with TRBD1. The germline gives CDR1 MNHEY, CDR2 SVGAGI. Unmatched junction bases numbered 8, after V lost 0 bases and J lost 0 bases. There are 19 residues in the CDR3. CDR3: CASSYSAQGAFTNTGELFF. For the CDR3, the DNA is TGTGCCAGCAGTTACTCGGCACAGGGGGCCTTCACGAACACCGGGGAGCTGTTTTTT.

Sample share makes this clonotype medium-sized (0.01 to 0.1%). V is TRBV11-2 and J is TRBJ2-5; 10 positions match TRBD2. The CDR3 has 17 residues. Germline V gives CDR1 SGHAT, CDR2 FQNNGV. After removal of 5 bases from V and 1 base from J, the junction contained 10 bases not matched to a gene. The CDR3 DNA sequence: TGTGCCAGCAGCGATTCTAGCGGGGGTAGACCCCAAGAGACCCAGTACTTC. It translates to CASSDSSGGRPQETQYF.

This clonotype has a handful of counts. The chain employs TRBV7-2 and TRBJ1-4; D is possibly TRBD1 (6 bases). Germline assignment: CDR1 SGHTA and CDR2 FQGNSA. The V and J ends lost 5 bases and 8 bases respectively, with 15 bases between them. CDR3 size: 14 residues. DNA for the CDR3: TGTGCCAGCAGCCTTGTGGGGGCAGGGGAAAAACTGTTTTTT. Translation gives CASSLVGAGEKLFF.

This clonotype showed up many times. The chain links TRBV12-2 to TRBJ2-1; the table gives TRBD2 as D, unverified against the DNA. TRBV12-2 is a listed pseudogene. The CDR3 totals 16 residues. CDR3 nucleotide sequence: TGTGCAAGTCGCTTAGTCGCGGTAGCGGGGGTCAATGAGCAGTTCTTC. It specifies CASRLVAVAGVNEQFF.

This clonotype was counted only a few times. The chain recombines TRBV6-1 with TRBJ2-1, with a possible D match to TRBD1 (5 bases). V was trimmed by 6 bases and J by 0 bases, leaving 12 bases between them. This CDR3 has 15 amino acids. CDR1 MNHNS and CDR2 SASEGT come from the germline V gene. The CDR3 nucleotides read TGTGCCAGCAGCAGCTCTGGGGCCTCCTACAATGAGCAGTTCTTC. Amino acids: CASSSSGASYNEQFF.

The V gene is TRBV5-1, the J gene TRBJ2-7; TRBD2 is a possible D gene (7 bases). In germline, CDR1 is SGHRS, CDR2 YFSETQ. This CDR3 comprises 15 residues. Trimming removed 5 bases at V and 6 bases at J, with 21 bases between. The CDR3 sequence is CASRPGGGPTREQYF. The CDR3 coding sequence is TGCGCCAGCAGGCCTGGCGGGGGCCCTACGCGCGAGCAGTACTTC.

This clonotype was detected ten times or more. The CDR3 bases are TGTGCCACCAGCGGGGGGAGGCGCACAGATACGCAGTATTTT. Its translation: CATSGGRRTDTQYF. This chain links TRBV15 with TRBJ2-3; D is perhaps TRBD2 (6 bases). This CDR3 contains 14 residues. V dropped 5 bases and J dropped 1 base, with 10 bases sitting between them. Germline CDR1 reads LNHNV; CDR2 reads YYDKDF (reference sequence).

This clonotype has at least ten counts. The V and J genes are TRBV5-1 and TRBJ2-5; TRBD1 matches at 7 bases. Trimming took 4 bases from V and 2 from J; bases not matched to a gene: 5. The CDR3 extends over 14 amino acids. Germline V gene data show CDR1 as SGHRS and CDR2 as YFSETQ. CDR3 region: CASSQGTEQETQYF. CDR3 nucleotides: TGCGCCAGCAGCCAGGGGACAGAGCAAGAGACCCAGTACTTC.

Ten or more counts support this clonotype. This sequence joins TRBV29-1 and TRBJ2-3; 9 bases map to TRBD1. The J segment lost 5 bases and the V segment lost 6 bases, leaving 9 bases of the junction unmatched. In germline, CDR1 is SQVTM, CDR2 ANQGSEA. CDR3 size: 14 residues. The CDR3 loop is CSVYTGGGGDTQYF. The CDR3 DNA reads TGCAGCGTCTACACAGGGGGCGGTGGAGATACGCAGTATTTT.

This clonotype was seen only a few times. The rearrangement uses TRBV29-1 and TRBJ2-7; TRBD2 matches at 10 bases. J lost 6 bases, V lost 5 bases, and 4 bases had no gene match. This CDR3 region has 12 residues. Per germline, CDR1 SQVTM and CDR2 ANQGSEA. CDR3 in amino acids: CSVSGGAVEQYF. CDR3 nucleotide sequence: TGCAGCGTTAGCGGGGGGGCTGTCGAGCAGTACTTC.

This clonotype occurred many times. V gene TRBV20-1 combines with J gene TRBJ2-4; possibly TRBD1 for D (5 bases). CDR3 length: 13 amino acids. V lost 6 bases and J lost 0, with 9 bases in between. The germline CDR1 and CDR2 sequences are DFQATT and SNEGSKA (reference sequence). CDR3 residues: CSAQGVAKNIQYF. Here the CDR3 DNA reads TGCAGTGCCCAAGGGGTAGCCAAAAACATTCAGTACTTC.

At least ten counts were recorded for this clonotype. The genes are TRBV4-3 and TRBJ2-1; D is unresolved. Trimming removed 1 base at V and 1 base at J, with 8 bases between. This CDR3 has 15 amino acids. CDR1 LGHNA and CDR2 YSLEER come from the germline V gene. This CDR3 is CASSQGMESYNEQFF. The CDR3 coding sequence is TGCGCCAGCAGCCAAGGGATGGAATCCTACAATGAGCAGTTCTTC.

This clonotype was found many times. This chain links TRBV10-3 with TRBJ1-3; the match to TRBD1 covers 8 bases. This CDR3 has 15 amino acids. J gave up 2 bases and V 2 bases, and 2 bases lay outside the gene matches. In germline, CDR1 is ENHRY, CDR2 SYGVKD. CDR3 in DNA: TGTGCCATCAGTGAGCCACAGGGGGCTGGAAACACCATATATTTT. Residues: CAISEPQGAGNTIYF.

This clonotype was seen at least ten times. This rearrangement joins TRBV12-3 or TRBV12-4 to TRBJ1-4, with 10 positions matching TRBD1. The CDR3 runs 14 residues. The V segment lost 8 bases and the J segment 7 bases; nucleotides outside the gene matches: 7. CDR3: CASATGTGAEKLFF. The CDR3 DNA is TGTGCCAGCGCCACCGGGACAGGGGCTGAAAAACTGTTTTTT.

There are many counts of this clonotype. The chain recombines TRBV20-1 with TRBJ1-1; 11 bases match TRBD1. Per germline, CDR1 DFQATT and CDR2 SNEGSKA (reference sequence). V lost 1 base and J lost 4; bases outside the gene matches: 2. The CDR3 length is 14 residues. The CDR3: CSARVGTGGTEAFF. The CDR3, as DNA: TGCAGTGCTAGAGTGGGGACAGGGGGCACTGAAGCTTTCTTT.

This clonotype has at least ten counts. CDR3 nucleotide sequence: TGCGCCAGCAGCCAAGATCTGGTTAGCGGGGGGGTGCAAGAGACCCAGTACTTC. Protein sequence: CASSQDLVSGGVQETQYF. The chain joins TRBV4-3 to TRBJ2-5, with 11 bases lining up with TRBD2. Trimming at V came to 0 bases and at J to 2 bases, leaving 8 bases not matched to a gene. Germline values: CDR1 LGHNA, CDR2 YSLEER. This CDR3 contains 18 residues.

In its sample, this clonotype was seen many times. The rearrangement links TRBV18 to TRBJ2-3, with D hard to call. Trimming removed 2 bases from V and 6 bases from J, with 12 bases in between. CDR1 KGHSH and CDR2 LQKENI come from the germline V gene. The CDR3 is made up of 14 amino acids. The CDR3 DNA reads TGTGCCAGCTCACCAATTCCCACACTTGATACGCAGTATTTT. Protein product: CASSPIPTLDTQYF.

This clonotype was picked up many times. The chain combines TRBV7-9 with TRBJ2-7; D is possibly TRBD2 (6 bases). Germline CDR1 SEHNR, CDR2 FQNEAQ (reference sequence). This CDR3 region has 14 residues. The ends were cut back, 2 bases at V and 6 bases at J, with 14 bases in the middle. The CDR3 here is CASSLPGPGGEQYF. The DNA for the CDR3 is TGTGCCAGCAGCTTACCGGGCCCCGGGGGCGAGCAGTACTTC.

This sequence joins TRBV6-2 or TRBV6-3 and TRBJ2-4; TRBD2 aligns across 11 bases. The CDR3 sequence is 18 residues long. In germline, CDR1 is MNHEY, CDR2 SVGEGT. V lost 5 bases to trimming and J lost 0 bases; unmatched junction nucleotides: 9. The DNA for the CDR3 is TGTGCCAGCAGTGGGGGACTAGCGGCCACTTTAGCCAAAAACATTCAGTACTTC. Amino acids: CASSGGLAATLAKNIQYF.

This clonotype was counted only a few times. The chain is built from TRBV14 and TRBJ2-7, with unresolved D. This CDR3 is built from 12 residues. Deletions cut 1 base from V and 7 bases from J, with 8 bases between. From germline, CDR1 is SGHDN and CDR2 FVKESK. CDR3 protein: CASSQGYGEQYF. CDR3 nucleotides: TGTGCCAGCAGCCAAGGATACGGAGAGCAGTACTTC.

This clonotype was seen repeatedly, ten times or more. The V gene is TRBV6-2 or TRBV6-3, the J gene TRBJ2-7, with D unclear. V lost 5 bases and J lost 4, with 9 bases in between. Germline CDR1 is MNHEY and CDR2 is SVGEGT. CDR3 length: 12 amino acids. CDR3: CASSPGVYEQYF. The CDR3 region has the DNA TGTGCCAGCAGTCCGGGTGTTTACGAGCAGTACTTC.

This clonotype was found many times. Here the CDR3 reads CSAPGHQNTEAFF. DNA of the CDR3: TGCAGTGCTCCGGGACACCAGAACACTGAAGCTTTCTTT. The rearrangement uses TRBV20-1 and TRBJ1-1; D perhaps matches TRBD1 (6 bases). This CDR3 region has 13 residues. Between the trimmed V and J ends, which lost 5 bases and 1 base, there was a span of 11 bases. From germline, CDR1 is DFQATT and CDR2 SNEGSKA (reference sequence).

This clonotype was seen many times. This chain uses TRBV29-1 with TRBJ2-1, with D hard to call. The germline gives CDR1 SQVTM, CDR2 ANQGSEA. With 4 bases removed from V and 9 bases from J, the gap between germline ends came to 10 bases. The CDR3 loop spans 11 amino acids. CDR3 amino acids: CSVVLWGEQFF. The CDR3 bases are TGCAGCGTTGTCCTTTGGGGTGAGCAGTTCTTC.

This clonotype was detected ten times or more. The chain recombines TRBV7-6 with TRBJ1-1, with 9 nucleotides matching TRBD1. V shed 0 bases, J shed 7 bases, and the junction held 3 bases outside the gene matches. Germline V CDR1 and CDR2: SGHVS, FNYEAQ. This CDR3 contains 14 residues. CDR3 coding DNA: TGTGCCAGCAGCTTAGCTACAGGGGGCGGTGAAGCTTTCTTT. Its protein product is CASSLATGGGEAFF. The complete variable domain, with remaining parts taken from reference TRBV7-6 and TRBJ1-1, reads GAGVSQSPRYKVTKRGQDVALRCDPISGHVSLYWYRQALGQGPEFLTYFNYEAQQDKSGLPNDRFSAERPEGSISTLTIQRTEQRDSAMYRCASSLATGGGEAFFGQGTRLTVV.

This clonotype was found many times. The rearrangement links TRBV19 to TRBJ2-7, with D uncertain. In germline, CDR1 is LNHDA, CDR2 SQIVND (reference sequence). The CDR3 covers 14 residues. Between the trimmed V and J ends, which lost 3 bases and 4 bases, there was a span of 13 bases. In nucleotides, the CDR3 is TGTGCCAGTAGTATTGCTGGCATGTCTTACGAGCAGTACTTC. Translating gives CASSIAGMSYEQYF. Drawing the rest from reference TRBV19 and TRBJ2-7, the complete variable domain is DGGITQSPKYLFRKEGQNVTLSCEQNLNHDAMYWYRQDPGQGLRLIYYSQIVNDFQKGDIAEGYSVSREKKESFPLTVTSAQKNPTAFYLCASSIAGMSYEQYFGPGTRLTVT.

This clonotype came up many times. This chain uses TRBV19 with TRBJ1-4; unclear D gene. The CDR3 spans 14 residues. CDR1 is LNHDA and CDR2 is SQIVND in the germline V gene (reference sequence). The ends were cut back, 6 bases at V and 6 bases at J, with 14 bases in the middle. CDR3 nucleotide sequence: TGTGCCAGTAGAAACGTGGGCTATGATGAAAAACTGTTTTTT. It is translated as CASRNVGYDEKLFF.

This clonotype has a handful of counts. The CDR3 region has the DNA TGCAGCGTCGAACTCATGGGAGGCTACACCTTC. This gives the protein CSVELMGGYTF. The V call is TRBV29-1, the J call TRBJ1-2, with no clear D. Looked up from germline, CDR1 is SQVTM and CDR2 is ANQGSEA. The CDR3 sequence is 11 residues long. Trimming removed 6 bases at V and 8 bases at J, with 13 bases between.

V usage is TRBV7-6 and J usage is TRBJ2-7; tentatively, D is TRBD1 (6 bases). V lost 1 base to trimming and J lost 6 bases, with 16 bases between them. The CDR3 covers 15 residues. CDR1 is SGHVS, CDR2 FNYEAQ, per germline. This chain's CDR3 is CASSLGHQGYFEQYF. The CDR3 DNA reads TGTGCCAGCAGCTTAGGGCACCAGGGGTACTTCGAGCAGTACTTC.